A selection of T cell receptor beta chains follows, all from one sample in a study of cytomegalovirus exposure and HLA in healthy donors. Clones were read by immunoSEQ multiplex PCR, and TCRdb kept only the in-frame ones, dropping some. The sample yields some 130,000 clones, almost 85% seen once. Input material: PBMCs. These TCRs come from a man under 40 in good health and CMV-seropositive. Both conserved end residues are part of each CDR3. The D gene is left open where the match is weak. Some rows have no size entry. The others give once, few or many, or a class for an expanded clone.

clone_size j_call v_call d_call cdr3_nt cdr3_aa
NA TRBJ1-1 TRBV19 NA TGTGCCAGTAGCAGGACACCGGGCACTGAAGCTTTCTTT CASSRTPGTEAFF
once TRBJ1-1 TRBV30 NA TGTGCCTGGAGTTCACAGGCTTACACTGAAGCTTTCTTT CAWSSQAYTEAFF
NA TRBJ2-1 TRBV10-1 TRBD2 TGCGCCAGCTCGAGTAGCGGGAACTACAATGAGCAGTTCTTC CASSSSGNYNEQFF
NA TRBJ1-2 TRBV18 TRBD1 TGTGCCAGCTCACCACCGACAGGGGGTAGCTATGGCTACACCTTC CASSPPTGGSYGYTF
NA TRBJ2-1 TRBV6-4 NA TGTGCCAGCAGTGCGCGTCAGGGGAGCGAGCAGTTCTTC CASSARQGSEQFF
NA TRBJ1-2 TRBV7-2 NA TGTGCCAGCAGCTTAGTGCGGTTCAACTATGGCTACACCTTC CASSLVRFNYGYTF
NA TRBJ2-1 TRBV7-2 NA TGTGCCAGCAGCTCATCCGAACAAATAGCGGAGCAGTTCTTC CASSSSEQIAEQFF
NA TRBJ2-3 TRBV5-1 NA TGCGCCAGCAGCCCAGCTAGGAGAGATACGCAGTATTTT CASSPARRDTQYF
NA TRBJ2-7 TRBV5-1 TRBD1 TGCGCCAGCAGCCCGAGGCCCGGACAGGGATCGGAGCAGTACTTC CASSPRPGQGSEQYF
NA TRBJ1-5 TRBV7-2 NA TGTGCCAGCAGCTTAACCAGTAGCAATCAGCCCCAGCATTTT CASSLTSSNQPQHF
NA TRBJ2-7 TRBV7-2 NA TGTGCCAGCAGCCCGCGACTAGGGCTTAGGAGTAACGAGCAGTACTTC CASSPRLGLRSNEQYF
few TRBJ2-3 TRBV4-2 NA TGTGCCAGCAGCCGCGAACAGGAGGGCGATACGCAGTATTTT CASSREQEGDTQYF
NA TRBJ2-3 TRBV5-1 TRBD1 TGCGCCACGGCTACAGGGGGCACAGATACGCAGTATTTT CATATGGTDTQYF
NA TRBJ1-3 TRBV4-1 NA TGCGCCAGCAGCCAACCATACAGGGATGATAACACCATATATTTT CASSQPYRDDNTIYF
NA TRBJ1-1 TRBV5-6 NA TGTGCCAGCAGGCTCAGTGGGGGGGGCACTGAAGCTTTCTTT CASRLSGGGTEAFF
NA TRBJ2-7 TRBV6-5 NA TGTGCCAGCAGTTACTTAGGGGGCGGGGAATCCTACGAGCAGTACTTC CASSYLGGGESYEQYF
NA TRBJ1-2 TRBV19 TRBD1 TGTGCCAGTAGGGACCCGGGACAGGGCCCCACTAACTATGGCTACACCTTC CASRDPGQGPTNYGYTF
few TRBJ2-2 TRBV11-2 TRBD1 TGTGCCAGCAGCTACGGACAGGGCGGCGGGGAGCTGTTTTTT CASSYGQGGGELFF
NA TRBJ2-7 TRBV14 TRBD1 TGTGCCAGCAGCCGCAACCGGGACAGGCGACTTTACGAGCAGTACTTC CASSRNRDRRLYEQYF
NA TRBJ2-7 TRBV4-2 TRBD2 TGTGCCAGCAGCCAAGTGACTAGCGGGGGGACCTCCTACGAGCAGTACTTC CASSQVTSGGTSYEQYF
NA TRBJ1-1 TRBV2 TRBD1 TGTGCCAGCAGTGAATGGACAGGGGCTTTCTTT CASSEWTGAFF
NA TRBJ2-7 TRBV7-3 NA TGTGCCAGCAGCCTTGCCAGCGGTCCCTACGAGCAGTACTTC CASSLASGPYEQYF
few TRBJ2-7 TRBV27 NA TGTGCCAGCCGTGAGCGGGGCAGGGGAGTTTGGGAGCAGTACTTC CASRERGRGVWEQYF
NA TRBJ2-1 TRBV5-1 NA TGCGCCAGCACCTTAGCGGAAGCATACAATGAGCAGTTCTTC CASTLAEAYNEQFF
NA TRBJ1-6 TRBV10-3 TRBD1 TGTGCCATCAATACGGGACAGCAGAATTCACCCCTCCACTTT CAINTGQQNSPLHF
NA TRBJ1-1 TRBV29-1 TRBD1 TGCAGCGTAGACCCATTCACAGGGGCGAAAGGGAACACTGAAGCTTTCTTT CSVDPFTGAKGNTEAFF
NA TRBJ1-2 TRBV5-1 TRBD1 TGCGCCAGCAGCCCGGACAGGGGAAGTTCTGGCTACACCTTC CASSPDRGSSGYTF
NA TRBJ1-1 TRBV27 NA TGTGCCAGCCGCTCCCGGGGAGGAGCTGAAGCTTTCTTT CASRSRGGAEAFF
few TRBJ1-2 TRBV10-3 NA TGTGCCATCAGTGGGCAGGGTGAAAGCTATGGCTACACCTTC CAISGQGESYGYTF
NA TRBJ1-2 TRBV15 NA TGTGCCACCAGCAATCAGATGTTCGCTGGCTACACCTTC CATSNQMFAGYTF
NA TRBJ2-7 TRBV4-2 NA TGTGCCAGCTCCCCGGCGGCTTCTGGAGAGCAGTACTTC CASSPAASGEQYF
NA TRBJ2-3 TRBV18 NA TGTGCCAGCTCCCCTTCAGATACGCAGTATTTT CASSPSDTQYF
once TRBJ2-7 TRBV7-8 NA TGTGCCAGCAGCCGACAGGTTACCTACGAGCAGTACTTC CASSRQVTYEQYF